These 26 T cell receptor beta chains were all obtained from the same sample, sequenced in a study of blood T cells in healthy people across ages. A second PCR of about 7 to 11 cycles used a sample-barcoded 5' primer and a J-beta primer mix. TCRdb used MiXCR to reprocess the 5' RACE reads, holding one entry per CDR3 protein. The data show about 900,000 distinct CDR3 sequences, 60% to 80% seen once. Sequenced input: blood. The receptors stem from a man aged 25-40 years in good health.

The genes are TRBV5-1 and TRBJ2-5; unclear D gene. The germline gives CDR1 SGHRS, CDR2 YFSETQ. This CDR3 spans 13 amino acids. Trimming shortened V by 0 bases and J by 3 bases, and 6 bases separated the two germline ends. The CDR3 sequence: CASSLVKEETQYF. CDR3 nucleotide sequence: TGCGCCAGCAGCTTGGTTAAAGAAGAGACCCAGTACTTC.

The V gene is TRBV7-2, the J gene TRBJ2-7; the match to TRBD2 covers 10 bases. Trimming cost V 1 base and J 4 bases; bases outside gene matches: 13. This CDR3 has 18 amino acids. Germline assignment: CDR1 SGHTA and CDR2 FQGNSA. In nucleotides, the CDR3 is TGTGCCAGCAGCTTAGTACCCATCGGACTAGCGGTGCGGTACGAGCAGTACTTC. Protein sequence: CASSLVPIGLAVRYEQYF.

V and J are TRBV4-2 and TRBJ2-1; TRBD2 matches at 7 bases. The V and J ends lost 0 bases and 7 bases, in that order; junction bases with no gene match: 6. Germline V gives CDR1 LGHNA, CDR2 YNFKEQ. This CDR3 has 15 residues. The CDR3 loop is CASSQEGAGNNEQFF. Written as DNA, the CDR3 is TGTGCCAGCAGCCAAGAGGGAGCGGGGAATAATGAGCAGTTCTTC.

CDR3 nucleotide sequence: TGTGCCAGCAGTTACTCTACGGGAAGCAATGAGCAGTACTTC. Protein product: CASSYSTGSNEQYF. This chain connects TRBV6-6 to TRBJ2-1, with D perhaps matching TRBD2 (5 bases). TRBJ2-7 explains the end of the DNA better; the J call may be wrong. CDR1 and CDR2 from the germline V gene are MNHNY and SVGAGI (reference sequence). CDR3 size: 14 residues.

Points on this clonotype: Just one base apart from a much larger clone, this may be a read error. In DNA, the CDR3 is TGTGTCAGCAGCCCGCGACTAGCGGGCCCTACTGAGCAGTACTTC. Translation: CVSSPRLAGPTEQYF. This rearrangement joins TRBV7-3 to TRBJ2-7, with TRBD2 matching over 10 bases. CDR3 size: 15 residues. CDR1 SGHTA and CDR2 FQGTGA come from the germline V gene.

This clonotype was picked up a small number of times. The chain joins TRBV28 to TRBJ2-5, with 7 bases identical to TRBD2. The assigned J gene may be wrong: the sequence end matches TRBJ2-7 better. The germline V gene encodes CDR1 MDHEN and CDR2 SYDVKM. The CDR3 has 16 residues. The CDR3 loop is CASSFPPRTGGYEQYF. The CDR3 DNA is TGTGCCAGCAGTTTTCCCCCCCGGACGGGGGGCTACGAGCAGTACTTC.

This clonotype was seen a few times. This chain joins TRBV4-3 and TRBJ2-3; 10 bases fit TRBD2. The germline gives CDR1 LGHNA, CDR2 YSLEER. The J segment lost 0 bases and the V segment lost 0 bases, leaving 6 bases of the junction unmatched. The CDR3 consists of 18 residues. CDR3 in DNA: TGCGCCAGCAGCCAAGAGGGTAGCGGGGGGTCTAGCACAGATACGCAGTATTTT. This gives the protein CASSQEGSGGSSTDTQYF.

This chain uses TRBV12-3 or TRBV12-4 with TRBJ2-1; TRBD1 agrees at 8 bases. This CDR3 has 14 amino acids. V was clipped by 3 bases and J by 9 bases; unmatched bases: 7. Here the CDR3 reads CASSFFQGAGEQFF. The CDR3 DNA is TGTGCCAGCAGTTTTTTCCAGGGGGCGGGTGAGCAGTTCTTC.

The CDR3 bases are TGCAGTGCTAGAGTGACTGGCTGGGATACGCAGTATTTT. Its protein is CSARVTGWDTQYF. The chain employs TRBV20-1 and TRBJ2-3; the D is unclear. V lost 1 base to trimming and J lost 6 bases, with 11 bases between them. CDR1 DFQATT and CDR2 SNEGSKA come from the germline V gene (reference sequence). The CDR3 consists of 13 residues.

V and J are TRBV4-3 and TRBJ2-1, with 12 bases that match TRBD2. The CDR3 contains 17 residues. J gave up 8 bases and V 3 bases, and 11 bases lay outside the gene matches. Germline V gene data show CDR1 as LGHNA and CDR2 as YSLEER. CDR3 sequence (DNA): TGCGCCAGCAGCCACCCGACTAGCGGGAGTCGATTCTATGAGCAGTTCTTC. Its protein is CASSHPTSGSRFYEQFF.

This clonotype was counted between two and nine times. The V gene is TRBV4-3, the J gene TRBJ2-1, with 8 bases aligning to TRBD2. This CDR3 is 14 amino acids long. The germline V gene has CDR1 LGHNA and CDR2 YSLEER. J was trimmed by 10 bases and V by 1 base; bases with no gene match: 6. CDR3 nucleotide sequence: TGCGCCAGCAGCCAAGGCGCAGGGACTAGGGAGCAGTTCTTC. Its protein is CASSQGAGTREQFF.

This chain uses TRBV21-1 with TRBJ1-1. TRBV21-1 is classified as a pseudogene. The CDR3 runs 10 residues. The CDR3 spells CAKSRTEAFF. For the CDR3, the DNA is TGTGCCAAGAGCCGGACAGAAGCTTTCTTT.

A remark on this clonotype: At one end the junction does not follow the germline gene, possibly because of a read error. This sequence joins TRBV20-1 and TRBJ2-7, with TRBD2 as a possible D gene (6 bases). The CDR3 length is 13 residues. CDR1 is DFQATT, CDR2 SNEGSKA, per germline (reference sequence). CDR3 region: CSASGTDTYEQYF. CDR3 nucleotide sequence: TGTAGTGCATCCGGGACTGACACCTACGAGCAGTACTTC.

Turning to this clonotype: A much larger clone sits a single nucleotide away, making a read error possible. This sequence joins TRBV2 and TRBJ2-4; D may be TRBD2 (6 bases). TRBJ2-5 explains the end of the DNA better; the J call may be wrong. CDR3 length equals 14 residues. CDR1 and CDR2 from the germline V gene are SNHLY and FYNNEI. CDR3 coding DNA: TGTGTCAGCAAGGGTGGCGGGGCCAAAGAGACCCAGTACTTC. Its protein is CVSKGGGAKETQYF.

The chain joins TRBV18 to TRBJ2-5; TRBD1 might be the D (6 bases). Germline CDR1 KGHSH, CDR2 LQKENI. The CDR3 is 16 amino acids. V gave up 3 bases and J gave up 2 bases, with 16 bases separating them. CDR3 sequence: CASSPLARGNQETQYF. The CDR3 nucleotides read TGTGCCAGCTCACCCCTCGCAAGGGGGAATCAAGAGACCCAGTACTTC.

The CDR3 loop is CASSESFGEQYF. DNA of the CDR3: TGTGCCAGCAGTGAATCCTTCGGCGAGCAGTACTTC. The chain joins TRBV25-1 to TRBJ2-5; unclear D gene. Gene TRBJ2-7 matches the end of the DNA better, so the J call may be wrong. CDR3 length equals 12 residues. In germline, CDR1 is MGHDK, CDR2 SYGVNS.

This clonotype was detected only a few times. This rearrangement joins TRBV7-2 to TRBJ1-4; weak D call: TRBD1 (6 bases). In germline, CDR1 is SGHTA, CDR2 FQGNSA. The length of the CDR3 is 15 residues. The ends were cut back, 0 bases at V and 3 bases at J, with 8 bases in the middle. The CDR3 DNA sequence: TGTGCCAGCAGCTTAGCTACAGGGCCTAATGAAAAACTGTTTTTT. Translated, it gives CASSLATGPNEKLFF.

The chain has TRBV4-1 and TRBJ2-1, with a weak D call TRBD2 (7 bases). Between the trimmed V and J ends, which lost 1 base and 3 bases, there was a span of 13 bases. CDR3 length equals 16 residues. Germline V gives CDR1 MGHRA, CDR2 YSYEKL. The CDR3 spells CASSQGSGGLYNEQFF. The CDR3 region has the DNA TGCGCCAGCAGCCAAGGGTCGGGGGGCCTCTACAATGAGCAGTTCTTC.

CDR3 amino acids: CASSSGIREGTEAFF. Here the CDR3 DNA reads TGCGCCAGCAGCTCAGGGATCCGGGAGGGCACTGAAGCTTTCTTT. The V call is TRBV5-1, the J call TRBJ1-1; tentative D call: TRBD1 (5 bases). V dropped 3 bases and J dropped 4 bases, with 16 bases sitting between them. CDR1 and CDR2 from the germline V gene are SGHRS and YFSETQ. This CDR3 region has 15 residues.

This clonotype was seen only a few times. This rearrangement joins TRBV9 to TRBJ2-1; the D gene is possibly TRBD1 (6 bases). Germline V gives CDR1 SGDLS, CDR2 YYNGEE. This CDR3 region has 16 residues. Between the trimmed V and J ends, which lost 3 bases and 2 bases, there was a span of 15 bases. The DNA for the CDR3 is TGTGCCAGCAGCGCCTTCGCCGGGACAACCTACAATGAGCAGTTCTTC. It encodes CASSAFAGTTYNEQFF.

This rearrangement joins TRBV5-1 to TRBJ2-3; 9 bases agree with TRBD2. CDR3 length equals 16 residues. Germline-derived CDR1 and CDR2 are SGHRS and YFSETQ. V dropped 4 bases and J dropped 0; count of bases not matched to a gene: 6. DNA for the CDR3: TGCGCCAGCAGCGCGGGAGGGGGCGCGAGCACAGATACGCAGTATTTT. It translates to CASSAGGGASTDTQYF.

For this clonotype: A much larger clone lies one base from this, so it may be a read error. The J gene is TRBJ2-1, the V gene TRBV20-1; no definite D call. The DNA end is more similar to TRBJ2-7, so the J call may be wrong. CDR1 is DFQATT, CDR2 SNEGSKA, per germline (reference sequence). The CDR3 has 14 residues. The CDR3 sequence: CSARSEAVNNEQYF. The CDR3 nucleotides are TGCAGTGCTAGAAGCGAGGCAGTCAACAATGAGCAGTACTTC.

This chain joins TRBV20-1 and TRBJ1-4; 7 bases fit TRBD1. With 1 base clipped from V and 3 bases from J, the junction kept 2 bases outside the gene matches. Germline V gives CDR1 DFQATT, CDR2 SNEGSKA (reference sequence). This CDR3 comprises 14 residues. CDR3 loop: CSARGGQSNEKLFF. The CDR3 nucleotides are TGCAGTGCTAGAGGGGGACAGTCTAATGAAAAACTGTTTTTT.

The chain is built from TRBV12-3 or TRBV12-4 and TRBJ2-4; no firm D call. V lost 2 bases, J lost 3 bases, and 11 bases lay in between. The CDR3 totals 15 residues. The DNA of the CDR3 is TGTGCCAGCAGTTTATCTACGGGCCTCAAAAACATTCAGTACTTC. Residues: CASSLSTGLKNIQYF.

The J gene is TRBJ1-5, the V gene TRBV12-3 or TRBV12-4; the D gene is possibly TRBD1 (5 bases). The CDR3 is 14 residues long. The V gene lost 2 bases and the J gene lost 5 bases, with 10 bases spanning the gap. CDR3 in DNA: TGTGCCAGCAGTTTATTTGGGGGGGATCAGCCCCAGCATTTT. Its translation is CASSLFGGDQPQHF.

V and J are TRBV2 and TRBJ2-1; TRBD1 matches 7 bases. V was clipped by 4 bases and J by 5 bases; unmatched bases: 8. Germline loops: CDR1 SNHLY, CDR2 FYNNEI. This CDR3 is 15 amino acids long. In DNA, the CDR3 is TGTGCCAGCAGTGTGTGGCAGGGGGTCCACAATGAGCAGTTCTTC. Protein product: CASSVWQGVHNEQFF.